The rows below give T cell receptor beta chains drawn from one sample of a study of shared clonotypes between healthy human individuals. TCRdb keeps only in-frame clones here, not all; method: immunoSEQ multiplex PCR. The table records roughly 2.1 million clones, around 93% of them present only once. The source material was naive CD8+ T cells from PBMCs. The receptors stem from a man aged 18-30 years in good health. Some clones in this sample may be carry-over from other donors' samples. The CDR3 runs from the conserved cysteine through the conserved F or W. D genes are given only for firm matches. Clone size is shown for a subset of rows, as once, few, many or a class of expanded clone.

CDR3 length: 15; J gene: TRBJ2-1; V gene: TRBV6-1; D gene: -; clone size: once; CDR3 DNA: TGTGCCAGCAGTGACCTAGTGAGCTCCTACAATGAGCAGTTCTTC; CDR3 protein: CASSDLVSSYNEQFF
CDR3 length: 15; J gene: TRBJ2-1; V gene: TRBV6-5; D gene: TRBD2; clone size: -; CDR3 DNA: TGTGCCAGCAAATTCGGGACTAGCTCCTACAATGAGCAGTTCTTC; CDR3 protein: CASKFGTSSYNEQFF
CDR3 length: 16; J gene: TRBJ1-3; V gene: TRBV9; D gene: -; clone size: -; CDR3 DNA: TGTGCCAGCAGCGTAGAACAGGGTTCCTCTGGAAACACCATATATTTT; CDR3 protein: CASSVEQGSSGNTIYF
CDR3 length: 15; J gene: TRBJ2-1; V gene: TRBV7-3; D gene: TRBD2; clone size: -; CDR3 DNA: TGTGCCAGCAGCTTAGGGGGACTAGCGGTTAATGAGCAGTTCTTC; CDR3 protein: CASSLGGLAVNEQFF
CDR3 length: 14; J gene: TRBJ2-2; V gene: TRBV27; D gene: -; clone size: few; CDR3 DNA: TGTGCCAGCAGCTACTCCGCTTCGACCGGGGAGCTGTTTTTT; CDR3 protein: CASSYSASTGELFF
CDR3 length: 15; J gene: TRBJ2-5; V gene: TRBV2; D gene: -; clone size: -; CDR3 DNA: TGTGCCAGCAGTGATTACAGGGCACTAGGGGAGACCCAGTACTTC; CDR3 protein: CASSDYRALGETQYF
CDR3 length: 16; J gene: TRBJ2-7; V gene: TRBV5-6; D gene: TRBD1; clone size: -; CDR3 DNA: TGTGCCAGCAGCTTCCCGGACAGGTCAAGCTCCTACGAGCAGTACTTC; CDR3 protein: CASSFPDRSSSYEQYF
CDR3 length: 13; J gene: TRBJ2-3; V gene: TRBV10-3; D gene: -; clone size: -; CDR3 DNA: TGTGCCCGGGCGGGAAGTCTTGCAGATACGCAGTATTTT; CDR3 protein: CARAGSLADTQYF
CDR3 length: 15; J gene: TRBJ2-3; V gene: TRBV5-1; D gene: -; clone size: -; CDR3 DNA: TGCGCCAGCAGCTTGGAGACTCAGCGGACAGATACGCAGTATTTT; CDR3 protein: CASSLETQRTDTQYF
CDR3 length: 11; J gene: TRBJ2-5; V gene: TRBV28; D gene: -; clone size: -; CDR3 DNA: TGTGCCAGCGGGCTAGGAGAGACCCAGTACTTC; CDR3 protein: CASGLGETQYF
CDR3 length: 15; J gene: TRBJ1-1; V gene: TRBV28; D gene: -; clone size: -; CDR3 DNA: TGTGCCAGCAGTCCACGGGGGGGCATGAACACTGAAGCTTTCTTT; CDR3 protein: CASSPRGGMNTEAFF